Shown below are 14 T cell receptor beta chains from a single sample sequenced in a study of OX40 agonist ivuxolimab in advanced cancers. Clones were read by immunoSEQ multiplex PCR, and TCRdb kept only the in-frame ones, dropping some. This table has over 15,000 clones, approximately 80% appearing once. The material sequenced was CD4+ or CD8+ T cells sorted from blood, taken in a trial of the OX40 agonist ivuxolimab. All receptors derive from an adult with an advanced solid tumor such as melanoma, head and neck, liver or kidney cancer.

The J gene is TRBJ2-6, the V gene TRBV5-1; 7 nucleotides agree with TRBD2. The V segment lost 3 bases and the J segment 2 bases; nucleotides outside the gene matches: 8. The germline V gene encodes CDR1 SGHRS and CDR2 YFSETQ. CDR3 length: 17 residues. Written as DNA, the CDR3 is TGCGCCAGCAGCTACATGGGGAGGGAAGCTGGGGCCAACGTCCTGACTTTC. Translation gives CASSYMGREAGANVLTF. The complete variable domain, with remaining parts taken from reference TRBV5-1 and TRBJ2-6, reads KAGVTQTPRYLIKTRGQQVTLSCSPISGHRSVSWYQQTPGQGLQFLFEYFSETQRNKGNFPGRFSGRQFSNSRSEMNVSTLELGDSALYLCASSYMGREAGANVLTFGAGSRLTVL.

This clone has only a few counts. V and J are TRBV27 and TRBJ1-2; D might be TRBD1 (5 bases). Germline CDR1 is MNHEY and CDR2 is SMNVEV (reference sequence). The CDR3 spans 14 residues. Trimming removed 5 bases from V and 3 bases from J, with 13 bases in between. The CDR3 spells CASSGAAGYYGYTF. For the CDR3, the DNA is TGTGCCAGCAGTGGGGCTGCGGGGTACTATGGCTACACCTTC.

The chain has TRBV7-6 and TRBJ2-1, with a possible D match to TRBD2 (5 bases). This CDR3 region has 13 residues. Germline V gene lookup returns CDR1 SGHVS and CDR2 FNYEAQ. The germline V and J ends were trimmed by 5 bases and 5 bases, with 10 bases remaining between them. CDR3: CASSDPGNNEQFF. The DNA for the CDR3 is TGTGCCAGCAGCGACCCGGGGAACAATGAGCAGTTCTTC.

CDR3 coding DNA: TGTGCCAGCATCTGGGGGGGCTACACTGAAGCTTTCTTT. This gives the protein CASIWGGYTEAFF. This rearrangement joins TRBV28 to TRBJ1-1, with D possibly being TRBD1 (6 bases). The CDR3 runs to 13 residues. CDR1 and CDR2 from the germline V gene are MDHEN and SYDVKM. The V end was cut by 7 bases, the J end by 3 bases, with 12 bases between.

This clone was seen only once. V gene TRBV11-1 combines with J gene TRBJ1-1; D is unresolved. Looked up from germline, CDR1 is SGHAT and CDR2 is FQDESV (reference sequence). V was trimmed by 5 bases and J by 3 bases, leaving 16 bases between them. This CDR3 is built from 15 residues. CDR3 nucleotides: TGTGCCAGCAGCCCTCCCGGTGGGGTACACACTGAAGCTTTCTTT. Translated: CASSPPGGVHTEAFF.

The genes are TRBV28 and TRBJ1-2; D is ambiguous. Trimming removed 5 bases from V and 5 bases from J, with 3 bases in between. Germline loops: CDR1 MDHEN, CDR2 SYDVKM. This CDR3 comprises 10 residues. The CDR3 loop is CASSRYGYTF. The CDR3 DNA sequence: TGTGCCAGCAGTCGGTATGGCTACACCTTC.

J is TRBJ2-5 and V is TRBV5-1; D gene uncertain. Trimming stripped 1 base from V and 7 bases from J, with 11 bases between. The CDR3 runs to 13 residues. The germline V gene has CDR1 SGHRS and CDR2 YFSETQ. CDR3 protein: CASSLTPDGTQYF. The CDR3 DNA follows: TGCGCCAGCAGCTTGACGCCCGACGGGACCCAGTACTTC.

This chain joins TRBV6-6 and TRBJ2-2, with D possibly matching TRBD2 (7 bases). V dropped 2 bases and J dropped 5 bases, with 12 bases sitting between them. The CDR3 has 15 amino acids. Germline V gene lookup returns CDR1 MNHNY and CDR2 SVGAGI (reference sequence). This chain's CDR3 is CASSYVRGGTGELFF. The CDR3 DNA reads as TGTGCCAGCAGTTACGTAAGGGGGGGAACCGGGGAGCTGTTTTTT.

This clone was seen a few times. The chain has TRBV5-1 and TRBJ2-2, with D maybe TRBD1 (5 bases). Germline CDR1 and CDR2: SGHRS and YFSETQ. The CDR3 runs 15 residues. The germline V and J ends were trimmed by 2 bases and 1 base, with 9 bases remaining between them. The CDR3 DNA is TGCGCCAGCAGCTTTGCCGGACAGAACACCGGGGAGCTGTTTTTT. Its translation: CASSFAGQNTGELFF.

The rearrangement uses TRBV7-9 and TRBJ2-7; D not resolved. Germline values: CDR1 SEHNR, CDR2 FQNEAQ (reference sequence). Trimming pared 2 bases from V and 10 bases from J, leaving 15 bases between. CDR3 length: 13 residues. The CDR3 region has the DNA TGTGCCAGCAGCTTAAATTCACTGGTCTCACAGTACTTC. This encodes CASSLNSLVSQYF.

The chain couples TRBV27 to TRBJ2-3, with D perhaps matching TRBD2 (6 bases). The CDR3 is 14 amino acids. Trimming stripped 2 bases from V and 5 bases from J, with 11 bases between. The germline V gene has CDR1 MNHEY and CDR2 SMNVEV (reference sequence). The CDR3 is CASSLGGGRDTQYF. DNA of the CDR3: TGTGCCAGCAGTTTAGGAGGAGGGCGAGATACGCAGTATTTT.

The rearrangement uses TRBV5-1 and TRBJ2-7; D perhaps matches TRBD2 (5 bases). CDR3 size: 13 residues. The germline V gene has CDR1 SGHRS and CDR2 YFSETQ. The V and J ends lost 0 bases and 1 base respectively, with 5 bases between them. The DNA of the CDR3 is TGCGCCAGCAGCTTGGAGCGGTCCTACGAGCAGTACTTC. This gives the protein CASSLERSYEQYF.

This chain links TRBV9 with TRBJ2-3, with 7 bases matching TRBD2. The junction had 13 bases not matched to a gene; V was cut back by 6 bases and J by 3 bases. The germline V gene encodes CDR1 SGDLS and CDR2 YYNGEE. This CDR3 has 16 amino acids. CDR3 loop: CASTRGVGGITDTQYF. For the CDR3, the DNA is TGTGCCAGCACCCGGGGGGTCGGGGGGATAACAGATACGCAGTATTTT.

The chain's CDR3 is CASRPGGPYEQYF. Written as DNA, the CDR3 is TGTGCCAGCAGACCCGGGGGGCCCTACGAGCAGTACTTC. The chain links TRBV6-5 to TRBJ2-7, with D perhaps matching TRBD2 (7 bases). This CDR3 has 13 amino acids. CDR1 and CDR2 from the germline V gene are MNHEY and SVGAGI. Trimming left V 6 bases short and J 2 bases short, with 11 bases between.